The 6 T cell receptor beta chains below were found in one sample sequenced in a study of blood T cell repertoires in COVID-19. Profiling relied on immunoSEQ multiplex PCR, and the TCRdb table lists in-frame clones only, not all of them. This sample yields some 320,000 clones, of which about nine tenths are seen a single time; roughly 2.6% belongs to the top ten. The sample was PBMCs or T cells enriched from blood (not recorded which). The receptors originated from a man aged 55 to 70 who had recovered from COVID-19.

The chain has TRBV12-3 or TRBV12-4 and TRBJ2-1; no clear D. V dropped 3 bases and J dropped 8 bases, with 5 bases sitting between them. The CDR3 is 11 residues long. The chain's CDR3 is CASSFRYEQFF. As DNA, the CDR3 is TGTGCCAGCAGTTTTCGTTATGAGCAGTTCTTC.

This clone occurred once. This chain uses TRBV7-2 with TRBJ1-6, with unresolved D. CDR1 SGHTA and CDR2 FQGNSA come from the germline V gene. The CDR3 sequence is 17 residues long. Trimming cost V 5 bases and J 8 bases, with 22 bases left between them. CDR3 bases: TGTGCCAGCAGCCCAAGTACGGCCCTCATCGGGTATTCACCCCTCCACTTT. This sequence encodes CASSPSTALIGYSPLHF.

This clone was counted between two and nine times. The gene calls are TRBV10-3 and TRBJ1-2; TRBD1 matches 10 bases. Germline CDR1 and CDR2: ENHRY and SYGVKD. With 10 bases clipped from V and 4 bases from J, the junction kept 15 bases outside the gene matches. The CDR3 consists of 16 residues. CDR3 in DNA: TGTGCCACCGCCGGGACAGGGGAATTTGATCCCTATGGCTACACCTTC. Translation gives CATAGTGEFDPYGYTF.

This chain uses TRBV3-1 (or the pseudogene TRBV3-2) with TRBJ2-7; 10 bases line up with TRBD1. Trimming at V came to 2 bases and at J to 5 bases, leaving 9 bases not matched to a gene. In germline, CDR1 is LGHDT, CDR2 YNNKEL (reference sequence). This CDR3 is 16 amino acids long. The CDR3 sequence is CASSQNPGTGDDEQYF. CDR3 bases: TGTGCCAGCAGCCAAAACCCCGGGACAGGGGATGACGAGCAGTACTTC.

This clone has just a few counts. Other DNA sequences of this sample code for an identical CDR3. The chain uses TRBV3-1 (or the pseudogene TRBV3-2) and TRBJ2-7; D is unresolved. CDR1 LGHDT and CDR2 YNNKEL come from the germline V gene (reference sequence). CDR3 length: 12 residues. V lost 1 base to trimming and J lost 1 base, with 2 bases between them. The CDR3 nucleotides are TGTGCCAGCAGCCAAGCATCCTACGAGCAGTACTTC. Translating gives CASSQASYEQYF.

The chain links TRBV19 to TRBJ1-6; D is possibly TRBD1 (5 bases). CDR1 and CDR2 from the germline V gene are LNHDA and SQIVND (reference sequence). Trimming shortened V by 6 bases and J by 4 bases, and 19 bases separated the two germline ends. The CDR3 extends over 17 amino acids. The CDR3 protein is CASSSGARAPYNSPLHF. The CDR3 bases are TGTGCCAGTAGCAGTGGGGCCAGGGCCCCATATAATTCACCCCTCCACTTT.